This T cell receptor beta chain was retrieved from a study of blood T cell repertoires in COVID-19. Repertoires were generated with immunoSEQ multiplex PCR, while TCRdb's copy carries only in-frame clones and drops some. The profile shows some 140,000 clones, over 65% of them singletons. CDR1 and CDR2 from the germline V gene are LGHDT and YNNKEL (reference sequence). With V trimmed by 6 bases and J by 5 bases, 9 bases remained unmatched. The CDR3 sequence is 15 residues long. The sample was peripheral blood. This receptor was obtained from a man at least 80 years old with acute or convalescent COVID-19. This chain joins TRBV3-1 (or the pseudogene TRBV3-2) and TRBJ2-4; 8 bases fit TRBD1. The CDR3 sequence is CASSWGDRSENIQYF. CDR3 nucleotides: TGTGCCAGCAGTTGGGGGGACAGGTCTGAAAACATTCAGTACTTC.